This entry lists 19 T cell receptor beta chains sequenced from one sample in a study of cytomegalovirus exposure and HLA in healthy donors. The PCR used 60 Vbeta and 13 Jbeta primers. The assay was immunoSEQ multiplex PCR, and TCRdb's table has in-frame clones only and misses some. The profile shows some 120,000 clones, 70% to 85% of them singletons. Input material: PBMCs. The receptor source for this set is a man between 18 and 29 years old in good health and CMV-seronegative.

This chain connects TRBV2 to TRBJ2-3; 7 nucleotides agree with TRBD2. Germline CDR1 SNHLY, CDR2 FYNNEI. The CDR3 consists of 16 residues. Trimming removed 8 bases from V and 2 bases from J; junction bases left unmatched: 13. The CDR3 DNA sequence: TGTGCCAGCGAACACTGGGAGGGGACCAACACAGATACGCAGTATTTT. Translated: CASEHWEGTNTDTQYF. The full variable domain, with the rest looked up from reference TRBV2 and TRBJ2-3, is EPEVTQTPSHQVTQMGQEVILRCVPISNHLYFYWYRQILGQKVEFLVSFYNNEISEKSEIFDDQFSVERPDGSNFTLKIRSTKLEDSAMYFCASEHWEGTNTDTQYFGPGTRLTVL.

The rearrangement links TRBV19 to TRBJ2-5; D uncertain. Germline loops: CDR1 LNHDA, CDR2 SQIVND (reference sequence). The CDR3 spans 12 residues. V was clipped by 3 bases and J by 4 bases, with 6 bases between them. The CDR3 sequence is CASSMRVETQYF. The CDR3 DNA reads TGTGCCAGTAGTATGAGAGTAGAGACCCAGTACTTC. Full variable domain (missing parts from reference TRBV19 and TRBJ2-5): DGGITQSPKYLFRKEGQNVTLSCEQNLNHDAMYWYRQDPGQGLRLIYYSQIVNDFQKGDIAEGYSVSREKKESFPLTVTSAQKNPTAFYLCASSMRVETQYFGPGTRLLVL.

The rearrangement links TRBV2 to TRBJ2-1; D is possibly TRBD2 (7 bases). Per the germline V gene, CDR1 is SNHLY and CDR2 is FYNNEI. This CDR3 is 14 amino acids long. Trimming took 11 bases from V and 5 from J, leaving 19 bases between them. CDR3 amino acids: CAERGDNANNEQFF. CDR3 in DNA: TGTGCCGAACGGGGGGACAACGCAAACAATGAGCAGTTCTTC.

The DNA of the CDR3 is TGTGCCAGCAGCGGGGGAGGGTTGGGCACCGGGGAGCTGTTTTTT. Translation: CASSGGGLGTGELFF. The chain links TRBV11-3 to TRBJ2-2; 7 nucleotides line up with TRBD2. Germline CDR1 and CDR2: SGHNT and YENEEA. The junction had 7 bases not matched to a gene; V was cut back by 5 bases and J by 4 bases. This CDR3 is built from 15 residues. Together with reference TRBV11-3 and TRBJ2-2, the CDR3 gives the full variable domain: EAGVVQSPRYKIIEKKQPVAFWCNPISGHNTLYWYLQNLGQGPELLIRYENEEAVDDSQLPKDRFSAERLKGVDSTLKIQPAELGDSAVYLCASSGGGLGTGELFFGEGSRLTVL.

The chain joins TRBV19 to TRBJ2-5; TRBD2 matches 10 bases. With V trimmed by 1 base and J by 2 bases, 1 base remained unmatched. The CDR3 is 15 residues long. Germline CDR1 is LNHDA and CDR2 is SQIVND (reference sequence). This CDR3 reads CASSIAAGGQETQYF. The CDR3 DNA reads TGTGCCAGTAGTATAGCAGCGGGGGGGCAAGAGACCCAGTACTTC.

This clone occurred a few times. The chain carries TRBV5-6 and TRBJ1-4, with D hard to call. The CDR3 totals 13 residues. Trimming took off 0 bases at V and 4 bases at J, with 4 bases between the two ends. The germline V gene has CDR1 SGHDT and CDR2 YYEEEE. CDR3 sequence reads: CASSLGSNEKLFF. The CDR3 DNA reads TGTGCCAGCAGCTTGGGGAGTAATGAAAAACTGTTTTTT.

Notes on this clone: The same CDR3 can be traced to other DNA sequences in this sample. The DNA of the CDR3 is TGTGCCAGCAGTGAAGGAGGTAGCTCCTATAATTCACCCCTCCACTTT. This encodes CASSEGGSSYNSPLHF. The chain joins TRBV2 to TRBJ1-6; D remains unclear. Germline values: CDR1 SNHLY, CDR2 FYNNEI. This CDR3 contains 16 residues. Trimming left V 1 base short and J 0 bases short, with 7 bases between.

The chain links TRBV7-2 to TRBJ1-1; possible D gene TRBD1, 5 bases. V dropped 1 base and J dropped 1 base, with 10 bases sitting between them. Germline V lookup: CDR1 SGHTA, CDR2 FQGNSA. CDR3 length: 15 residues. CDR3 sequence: CASSLDSGSNTEAFF. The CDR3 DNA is TGTGCCAGCAGCTTAGACTCAGGGTCGAACACTGAAGCTTTCTTT.

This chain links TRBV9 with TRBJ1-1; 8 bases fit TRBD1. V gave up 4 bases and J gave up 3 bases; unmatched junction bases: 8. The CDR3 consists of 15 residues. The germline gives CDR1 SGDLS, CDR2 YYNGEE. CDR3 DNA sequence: TGTGCCAGCAGCCCTCAGACAGGGGCTTACACTGAAGCTTTCTTT. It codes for CASSPQTGAYTEAFF.

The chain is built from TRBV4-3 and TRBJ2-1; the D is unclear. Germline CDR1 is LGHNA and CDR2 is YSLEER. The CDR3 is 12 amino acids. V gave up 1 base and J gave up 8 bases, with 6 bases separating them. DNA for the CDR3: TGCGCCAGCAGCCAAGGTATTTATGAGCAGTTCTTC. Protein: CASSQGIYEQFF.

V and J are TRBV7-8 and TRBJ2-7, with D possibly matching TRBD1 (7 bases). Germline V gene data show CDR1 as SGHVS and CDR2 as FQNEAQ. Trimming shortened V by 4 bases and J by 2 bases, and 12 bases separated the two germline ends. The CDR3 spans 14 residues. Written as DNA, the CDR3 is TGTGCCAGCAGCTCGCAGGGGGGCGCCTACGAGCAGTACTTC. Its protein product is CASSSQGGAYEQYF.

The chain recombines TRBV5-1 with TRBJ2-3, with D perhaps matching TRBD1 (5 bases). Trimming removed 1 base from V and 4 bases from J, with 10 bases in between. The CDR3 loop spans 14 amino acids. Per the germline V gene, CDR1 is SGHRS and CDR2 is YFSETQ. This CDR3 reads CASSLTGPSDTQYF. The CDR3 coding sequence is TGCGCCAGCAGCTTGACAGGCCCTTCAGATACGCAGTATTTT.

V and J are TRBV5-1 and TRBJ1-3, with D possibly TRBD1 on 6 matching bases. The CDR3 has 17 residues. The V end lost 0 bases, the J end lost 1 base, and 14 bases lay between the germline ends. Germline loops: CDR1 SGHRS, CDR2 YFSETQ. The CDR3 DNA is TGCGCCAGCAGCTTGGCCCAAAGGGGGATTTCTGGAAACACCATATATTTT. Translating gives CASSLAQRGISGNTIYF.

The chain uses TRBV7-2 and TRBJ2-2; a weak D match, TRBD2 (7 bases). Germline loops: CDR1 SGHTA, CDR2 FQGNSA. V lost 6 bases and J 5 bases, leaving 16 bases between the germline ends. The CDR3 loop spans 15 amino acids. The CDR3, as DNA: TGTGCCAGCAGGATGGGGGGGGCGGGTACCGGGGAGCTGTTTTTT. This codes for CASRMGGAGTGELFF.

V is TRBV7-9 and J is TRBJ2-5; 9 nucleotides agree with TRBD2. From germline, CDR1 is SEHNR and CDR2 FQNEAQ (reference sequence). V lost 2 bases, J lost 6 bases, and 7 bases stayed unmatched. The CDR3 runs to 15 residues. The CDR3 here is CASSLSGGGAKTQYF. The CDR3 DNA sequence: TGTGCCAGCAGCTTATCTGGCGGGGGGGCGAAGACCCAGTACTTC.

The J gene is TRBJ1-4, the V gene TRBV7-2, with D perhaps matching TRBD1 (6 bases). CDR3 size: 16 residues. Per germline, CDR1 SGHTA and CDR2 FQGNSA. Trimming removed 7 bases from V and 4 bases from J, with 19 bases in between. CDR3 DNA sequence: TGTGCCAGCACCAAAAAGAGGCAGGGGAGTAATGAAAAACTGTTTTTT. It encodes CASTKKRQGSNEKLFF.

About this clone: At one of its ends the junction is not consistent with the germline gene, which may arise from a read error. The CDR3, as DNA: TGTGTCAGCAGCGACCTGACAGATGGCTACACCTTC. This gives the protein CVSSDLTDGYTF. The chain links TRBV7-9 to TRBJ1-2; D is possibly TRBD1 (5 bases). The CDR3 spans 12 residues. The germline gives CDR1 SEHNR, CDR2 FQNEAQ (reference sequence).

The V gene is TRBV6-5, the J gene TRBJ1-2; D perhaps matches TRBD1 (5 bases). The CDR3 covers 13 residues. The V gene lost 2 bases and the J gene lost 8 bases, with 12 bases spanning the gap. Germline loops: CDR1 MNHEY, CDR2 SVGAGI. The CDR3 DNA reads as TGTGCCAGCAGTTACGGCGGGGCTAGGGGCTACACCTTC. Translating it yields CASSYGGARGYTF.

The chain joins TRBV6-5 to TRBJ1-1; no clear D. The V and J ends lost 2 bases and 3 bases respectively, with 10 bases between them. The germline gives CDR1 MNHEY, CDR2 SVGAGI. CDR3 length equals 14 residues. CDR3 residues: CASSYEHRDTEAFF. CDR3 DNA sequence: TGTGCCAGCAGTTACGAACACCGGGACACTGAAGCTTTCTTT.